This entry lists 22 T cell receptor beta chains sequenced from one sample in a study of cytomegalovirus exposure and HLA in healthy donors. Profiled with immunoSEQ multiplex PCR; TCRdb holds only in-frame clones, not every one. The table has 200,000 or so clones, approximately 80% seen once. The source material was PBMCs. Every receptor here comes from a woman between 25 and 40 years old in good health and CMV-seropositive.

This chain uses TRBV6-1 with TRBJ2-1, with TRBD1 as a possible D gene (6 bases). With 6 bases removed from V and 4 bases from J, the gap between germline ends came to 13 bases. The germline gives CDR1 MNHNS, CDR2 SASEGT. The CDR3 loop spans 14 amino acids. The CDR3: CASRMDSAYNEQFF. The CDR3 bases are TGTGCCAGCAGGATGGACAGCGCATACAATGAGCAGTTCTTC.

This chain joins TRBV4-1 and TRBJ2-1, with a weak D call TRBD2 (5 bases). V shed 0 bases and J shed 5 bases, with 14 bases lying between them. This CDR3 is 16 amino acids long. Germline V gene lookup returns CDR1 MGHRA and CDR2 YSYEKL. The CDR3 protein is CASSQDPSGRNNEQFF. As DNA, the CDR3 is TGCGCCAGCAGCCAAGATCCCAGCGGTAGGAACAATGAGCAGTTCTTC.

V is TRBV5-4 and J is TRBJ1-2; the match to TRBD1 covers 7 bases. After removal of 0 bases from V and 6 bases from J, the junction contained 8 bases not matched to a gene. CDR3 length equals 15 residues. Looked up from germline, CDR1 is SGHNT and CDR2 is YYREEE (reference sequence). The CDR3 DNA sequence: TGTGCCAGCAGCTTGGGTAGGGGGCCGAACAATGGCTACACCTTC. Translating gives CASSLGRGPNNGYTF.

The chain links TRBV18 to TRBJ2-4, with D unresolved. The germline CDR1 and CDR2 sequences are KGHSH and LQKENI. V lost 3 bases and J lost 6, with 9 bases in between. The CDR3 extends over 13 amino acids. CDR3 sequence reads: CASSPSGGNIQYF. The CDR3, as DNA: TGTGCCAGCTCACCCAGTGGCGGAAACATTCAGTACTTC.

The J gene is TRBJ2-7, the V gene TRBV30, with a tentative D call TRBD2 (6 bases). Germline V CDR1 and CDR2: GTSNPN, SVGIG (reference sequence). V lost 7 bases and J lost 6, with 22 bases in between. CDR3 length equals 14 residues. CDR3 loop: CASRGPGLTREQYF. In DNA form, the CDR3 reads TGTGCCTCCCGAGGACCGGGACTTACGCGCGAGCAGTACTTC.

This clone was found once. CDR3 nucleotide sequence: TGTGCCAGCAGTGCGGACAGAACTGAAGCTTTCTTT. This codes for CASSADRTEAFF. The V gene is TRBV28, the J gene TRBJ1-1; weak D call: TRBD1 (6 bases). The germline V and J ends were trimmed by 5 bases and 5 bases, with 9 bases remaining between them. Germline V CDR1 and CDR2: MDHEN, SYDVKM. CDR3 size: 12 residues.

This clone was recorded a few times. Here the CDR3 DNA reads TGTGCCAGCAGAGGACAGAATCTCTACGAGCAGTACTTC. This translates into CASRGQNLYEQYF. The V call is TRBV25-1, the J call TRBJ2-7, with D perhaps TRBD1 (6 bases). The V end lost 6 bases, the J end lost 3 bases, and 12 bases lay between the germline ends. The CDR3 has 13 residues. The germline V gene has CDR1 MGHDK and CDR2 SYGVNS.

The CDR3 region is CASSLDSGGGASYEQYF. The CDR3 bases are TGTGCCAGCAGCTTAGATTCTGGCGGGGGGGCCTCCTACGAGCAGTACTTC. This rearrangement joins TRBV7-2 to TRBJ2-7; 9 positions match TRBD2. The CDR3 loop spans 17 amino acids. From germline, CDR1 is SGHTA and CDR2 FQGNSA. V was clipped by 1 base and J by 0 bases; unmatched bases: 7.

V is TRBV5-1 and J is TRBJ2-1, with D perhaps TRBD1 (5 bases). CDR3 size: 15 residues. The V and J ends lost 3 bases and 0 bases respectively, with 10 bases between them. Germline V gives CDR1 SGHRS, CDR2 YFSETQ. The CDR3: CASSSQVSSYNEQFF. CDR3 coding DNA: TGCGCCAGCAGCTCACAGGTCAGCTCCTACAATGAGCAGTTCTTC.

The CDR3 spells CASTAVAGVSEQFF. The CDR3 nucleotides are TGTGCCAGCACGGCGGTAGCGGGAGTAAGTGAGCAGTTCTTC. This chain uses TRBV6-5 with TRBJ2-1, with 9 bases that match TRBD2. The germline V gene encodes CDR1 MNHEY and CDR2 SVGAGI. This CDR3 is built from 14 residues. The J segment lost 9 bases and the V segment lost 7 bases, leaving 10 bases of the junction unmatched.

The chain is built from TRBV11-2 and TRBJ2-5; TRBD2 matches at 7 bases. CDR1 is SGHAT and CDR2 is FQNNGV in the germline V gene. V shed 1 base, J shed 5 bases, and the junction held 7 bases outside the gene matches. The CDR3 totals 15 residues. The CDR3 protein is CASSLGPSGGETQYF. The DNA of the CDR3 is TGTGCCAGCAGCTTAGGTCCCTCCGGGGGGGAGACCCAGTACTTC.

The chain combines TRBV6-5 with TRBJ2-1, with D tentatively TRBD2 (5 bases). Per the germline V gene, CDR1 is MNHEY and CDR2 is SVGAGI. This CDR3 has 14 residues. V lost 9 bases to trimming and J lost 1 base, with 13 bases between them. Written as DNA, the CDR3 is TGTGCCAGTGCTAGGACTTTATCCTACAATGAGCAGTTCTTC. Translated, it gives CASARTLSYNEQFF.

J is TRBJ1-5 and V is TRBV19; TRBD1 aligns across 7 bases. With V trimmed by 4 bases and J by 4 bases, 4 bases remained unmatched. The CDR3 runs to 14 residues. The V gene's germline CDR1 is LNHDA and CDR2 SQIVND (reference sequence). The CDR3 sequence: CASSTGQPNQPQHF. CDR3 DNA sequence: TGTGCCAGTAGTACGGGACAGCCAAATCAGCCCCAGCATTTT.

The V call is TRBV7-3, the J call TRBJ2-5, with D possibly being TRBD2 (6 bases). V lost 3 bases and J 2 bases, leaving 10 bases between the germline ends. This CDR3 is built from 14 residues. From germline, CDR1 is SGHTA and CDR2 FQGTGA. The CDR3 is CASSLGGRQETQYF. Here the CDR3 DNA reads TGTGCCAGCAGCTTGGGGGGACGGCAAGAGACCCAGTACTTC.

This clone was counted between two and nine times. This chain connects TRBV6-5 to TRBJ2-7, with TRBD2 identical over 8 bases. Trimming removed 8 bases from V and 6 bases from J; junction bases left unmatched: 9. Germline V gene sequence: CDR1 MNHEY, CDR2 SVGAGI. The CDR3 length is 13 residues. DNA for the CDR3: TGTGCCAGCTACCGGACGGGAGGGAGCGAGCAGTACTTC. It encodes CASYRTGGSEQYF.

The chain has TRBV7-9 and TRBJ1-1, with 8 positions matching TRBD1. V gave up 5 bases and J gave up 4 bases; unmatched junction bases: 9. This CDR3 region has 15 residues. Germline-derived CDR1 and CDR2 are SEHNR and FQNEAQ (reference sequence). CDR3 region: CASSPPTGEGTEAFF. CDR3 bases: TGTGCCAGCAGCCCCCCGACAGGGGAGGGCACTGAAGCTTTCTTT.

CDR3 residues: CASSEGGIAFF. Written as DNA, the CDR3 is TGTGCCAGCAGTGAAGGGGGCATAGCTTTCTTT. The chain employs TRBV2 and TRBJ1-1; possible D gene TRBD1, 5 bases. This CDR3 comprises 11 residues. V lost 1 base and J lost 10, with 7 bases in between. Germline values: CDR1 SNHLY, CDR2 FYNNEI.

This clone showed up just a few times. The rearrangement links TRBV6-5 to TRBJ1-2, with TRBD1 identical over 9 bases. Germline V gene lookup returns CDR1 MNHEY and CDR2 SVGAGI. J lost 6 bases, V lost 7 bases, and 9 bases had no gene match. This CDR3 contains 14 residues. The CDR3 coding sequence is TGTGCCAGCACACCACAGGGGGCGGTGGATGGCTACACCTTC. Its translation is CASTPQGAVDGYTF.

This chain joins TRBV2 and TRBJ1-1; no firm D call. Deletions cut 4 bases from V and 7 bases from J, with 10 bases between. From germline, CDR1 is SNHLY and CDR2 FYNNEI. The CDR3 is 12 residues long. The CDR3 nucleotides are TGTGCCAGCAGTGCGGTACTTGTTGAAGCTTTCTTT. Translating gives CASSAVLVEAFF.

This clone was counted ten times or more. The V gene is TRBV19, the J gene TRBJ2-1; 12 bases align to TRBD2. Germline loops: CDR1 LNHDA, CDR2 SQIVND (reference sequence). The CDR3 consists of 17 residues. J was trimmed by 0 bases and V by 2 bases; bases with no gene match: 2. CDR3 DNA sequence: TGTGCCAGTAGTATATCGACTAGCGGGAGCTCCTACAATGAGCAGTTCTTC. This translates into CASSISTSGSSYNEQFF.

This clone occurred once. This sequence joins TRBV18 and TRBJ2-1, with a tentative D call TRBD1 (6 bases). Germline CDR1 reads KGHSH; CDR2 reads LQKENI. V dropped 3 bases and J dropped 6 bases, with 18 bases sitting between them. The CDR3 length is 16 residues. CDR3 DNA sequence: TGTGCCAGCTCACCTAACCTACAGGGTTCCGGCAATGAGCAGTTCTTC. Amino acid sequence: CASSPNLQGSGNEQFF.

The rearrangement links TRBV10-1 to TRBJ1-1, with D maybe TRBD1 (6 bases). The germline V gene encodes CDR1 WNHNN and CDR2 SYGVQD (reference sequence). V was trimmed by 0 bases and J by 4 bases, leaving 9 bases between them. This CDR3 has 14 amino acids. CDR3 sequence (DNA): TGCGCCAGCAGTGAGTCCGGGGGGGCCACTGAAGCTTTCTTT. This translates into CASSESGGATEAFF.